Only a few counts were recorded for the clone carrying this T cell receptor (beta chain). Assay used: immunoSEQ multiplex PCR; TCRdb lists only in-frame clones, some missing. This sample has about 100,000 clones; around 82% occur once, and the top ten carry about 4.8%. The sample comes from a study of blood T cell repertoires in COVID-19. Germline assignment: CDR1 LGHNT and CDR2 FRNRAP. The length of the CDR3 is 13 residues. V was pared by 1 base and J by 7 bases, with 1 base of the junction left unmatched. The sequenced sample consisted of peripheral blood. This clonotype was sampled from a man aged 60 to 75 with acute or convalescent COVID-19. V and J are TRBV12-5 and TRBJ1-1; TRBD1 matches at 9 bases. CDR3 amino acids: CASGLGTGVEAFF. CDR3 coding DNA: TGTGCTAGTGGTTTGGGGACAGGGGTTGAAGCTTTCTTT.